A single sample gave rise to the 5 T cell receptor beta chains below, sequenced in a study of vaccination effects on CD4 cells after COVID-19. These receptors have no known antigen. Antigen-specific CD4+ T cells were expanded with viral peptide pools in the ViraFEST assay before sequencing. CD4+ T cells were isolated after around 9 days of culture. Only in-frame clones appear in the TCRdb table, and some are missing; sequencing was by immunoSEQ multiplex PCR. Here the sample spans approximately 54,000 clones, around 86% being singletons. The source material was CD4+ T cells from PBMCs cultured with HCoV-229E spike peptides, sampled before COVID-19 vaccination. Receptors originate from a human donor who received a COVID-19 vaccine.

J is TRBJ1-5 and V is TRBV18, with D unclear. Germline V lookup: CDR1 KGHSH, CDR2 LQKENI. V was clipped by 2 bases and J by 3 bases, with 14 bases between them. The CDR3 consists of 16 residues. In nucleotides, the CDR3 is TGTGCCAGCTCACCAGGCGCCGGAACTTTCAATCAGCCCCAGCATTTT. Translating gives CASSPGAGTFNQPQHF. Full variable domain (outside the CDR3, taken from reference TRBV18 and TRBJ1-5): NAGVMQNPRHLVRRRGQEARLRCSPMKGHSHVYWYRQLPEEGLKFMVYLQKENIIDESGMPKERFSAEFPKEGPSILRIQQVVRGDSAAYFCASSPGAGTFNQPQHFGDGTRLSIL.

The chain is built from TRBV9 and TRBJ2-3, with TRBD1 identical over 7 bases. J gave up 1 base and V 3 bases, and 8 bases lay outside the gene matches. Per the germline V gene, CDR1 is SGDLS and CDR2 is YYNGEE. The CDR3 totals 16 residues. The CDR3 sequence: CASSEGAGDRTDTQYF. CDR3 DNA: TGTGCCAGCAGCGAGGGGGCAGGGGATCGCACAGATACGCAGTATTTT.

This sequence joins TRBV10-3 and TRBJ2-1; D is tentatively TRBD1 or TRBD2 (6 bases each). CDR1 ENHRY and CDR2 SYGVKD come from the germline V gene. Trimming left V 7 bases short and J 5 bases short, with 18 bases between. This CDR3 comprises 15 residues. Written as DNA, the CDR3 is TGTGCCATCAACGGGGGCTCGTTAAATAACAATGAGCAGTTCTTC. It codes for CAINGGSLNNNEQFF.

This chain links TRBV5-6 with TRBJ2-3; 8 bases are a match to TRBD1. The CDR3 consists of 14 residues. V lost 4 bases to trimming and J lost 5 bases; unmatched junction nucleotides: 6. CDR1 is SGHDT and CDR2 is YYEEEE in the germline V gene. CDR3 in amino acids: CASSVRQGRDTQYF. CDR3 coding DNA: TGTGCCAGCAGCGTACGACAGGGGAGAGATACGCAGTATTTT.

The V and J genes are TRBV7-2 and TRBJ2-3; 7 nucleotides line up with TRBD2. With V trimmed by 5 bases and J by 0 bases, 5 bases remained unmatched. Germline lookup yields CDR1 SGHTA and CDR2 FQGNSA. The CDR3 is 15 residues long. CDR3 protein: CASSRRSGSTDTQYF. CDR3 in DNA: TGTGCCAGCAGCAGACGTAGCGGGAGCACAGATACGCAGTATTTT.